A single TCR beta chain is shown here with its context. Its cognate antigen is unknown. Profiled with immunoSEQ multiplex PCR; TCRdb holds only in-frame clones, not every one. The table includes 55,000 to 80,000 clones, 84% detected once. The CDR3 totals 16 residues. Trimming left V 2 bases short and J 1 base short, with 11 bases between. Germline lookup yields CDR1 MNHNY and CDR2 SVGAGI (reference sequence). This specimen comes from a study of T cells in localized non-small cell lung cancer. Findings of the study overall: Uninvolved adjacent lung, not tumor, had the highest T cell clonality.

This chain uses TRBV6-6 with TRBJ2-2, with a weak D call TRBD2 (6 bases). This material consisted of peripheral blood, taken before any cancer treatment. The clonotype originates from a female donor over 55 with stage I lung adenocarcinoma. CDR3 loop: CASSYGGTQNTGELFF. In nucleotides, the CDR3 is TGTGCCAGCAGTTACGGCGGGACTCAGAACACCGGGGAGCTGTTTTTT.